This entry is about one T cell receptor (beta chain). These data belong to a study of blood T cell repertoires in COVID-19. The wider study: Some COVID-19 samples were acute and others convalescent; all came from the United States, Italy and Spain. In each case, the material was cDNA or gDNA derived from T cells, B-cell-depleted T cells, or PBMCs.

The CDR3 has 16 residues. Trimming pared 4 bases from V and 2 bases from J, leaving 17 bases between. Germline V CDR1 and CDR2: SGDLS, YYNGEE. Original processing notes: From reference gene primer amplification, estimates of nucleated cell counts were derived. Profiled with immunoSEQ multiplex PCR; TCRdb holds only in-frame clones, not every one. V and J calls and clone size are given by that table; D and trimming were obtained from the DNA. The repertoire has 40,000 to 65,000 clones, around 80% of them found once; the top ten carry around 14%. This receptor was identified in a human donor with active or convalescent COVID-19. The donor label of this sample is uncertain. Sequencing input: peripheral blood. This chain links TRBV9 with TRBJ2-3, with no clear D. CDR3 region: CASSPTDRSDTDTQYF. For the CDR3, the DNA is TGTGCCAGCAGCCCTACCGATCGCTCCGACACAGATACGCAGTATTTT.